Listed here is a single T cell receptor beta chain. No antigen is known for it. Its ends do not fully match the called genes, so a read error is possible. The source of the sample is a study of type 1 and type 2 diabetes patients. Study details: T cells were magnetically sorted from PBMCs as CD4+ or CD8+ subsets. Study-level findings and limits: Type 2 diabetes and control V and J usage correlated highly, 0.8 to 0.97.

No donor had another autoimmune disease or recent infection within four weeks. Each participant gave ten milliliters of peripheral blood. Genomic DNA was the PCR template. Multiplex PCR with 30 forward and 13 reverse primers amplified the TCR beta CDR3. A single record per CDR3 protein comes from TCRdb applying MiXCR to the multiplex PCR reads. The sample yields around 300,000 distinct CDR3 sequences, 47% seen once. This CDR3 is built from 12 residues. Germline V gene lookup returns CDR1 WSHSY and CDR2 SAAADI. Sequenced: peripheral blood mononuclear cells (PBMCs). The chain combines TRBV10-2 with TRBJ2-7; 7 bases fit TRBD1. The clonotype comes from a man aged 18 to 35 with type 2 diabetes. CDR3 in amino acids: CASRQGSYEQYF. The CDR3 DNA sequence: TGTGCCAGCAGACAGGGCTCCTACGAGCAGTACTTC.